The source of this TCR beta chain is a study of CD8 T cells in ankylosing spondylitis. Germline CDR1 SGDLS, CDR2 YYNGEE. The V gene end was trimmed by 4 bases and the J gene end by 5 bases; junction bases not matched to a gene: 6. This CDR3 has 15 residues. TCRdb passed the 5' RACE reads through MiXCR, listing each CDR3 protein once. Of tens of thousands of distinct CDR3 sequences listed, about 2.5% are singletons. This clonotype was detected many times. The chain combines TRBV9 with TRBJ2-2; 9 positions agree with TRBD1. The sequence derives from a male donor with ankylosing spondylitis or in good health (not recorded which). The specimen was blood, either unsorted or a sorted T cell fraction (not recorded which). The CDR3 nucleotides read TGTGCCAGCAGCCCAAGACAGGGGGAAACCGGGGAGCTGTTTTTT. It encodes CASSPRQGETGELFF.